This entry features one TCR beta chain sequence. Its antigen remains unidentified. Germline-derived CDR1 and CDR2 are WSHSY and SAAADI. The CDR3 sequence is 15 residues long. These data are taken from a study of cytomegalovirus exposure and HLA in healthy donors. Study-level findings and limits: An analysis was carried out at a later point. It showed that HLA-associated TCR beta chains were more clonally expanded than equally common non-associated chains. An Asian-associated ancestry cluster reportedly showed fewer N-insertions than the roughly 670-donor mean in a later analysis.

PCR used 60 Vbeta primers and 13 Jbeta primers. Sequenced by immunoSEQ multiplex PCR; TCRdb stores in-frame clones only, minus some. The data show approximately 160,000 clones, around 86% seen once. Likely unrecorded immune exposures existed in these nominally healthy donors. Sample: PBMCs. The V gene is TRBV10-2, the J gene TRBJ2-5; 7 positions agree with TRBD1. The better agreement between TRBJ2-7 and the DNA end casts doubt on the J call. The source of this sequence is a human donor in good health. CDR3 nucleotide sequence: TGCGCCAGCAGTCCACGACAGGGCCATGGATACGAGCAGTACTTC. Encoded protein: CASSPRQGHGYEQYF.